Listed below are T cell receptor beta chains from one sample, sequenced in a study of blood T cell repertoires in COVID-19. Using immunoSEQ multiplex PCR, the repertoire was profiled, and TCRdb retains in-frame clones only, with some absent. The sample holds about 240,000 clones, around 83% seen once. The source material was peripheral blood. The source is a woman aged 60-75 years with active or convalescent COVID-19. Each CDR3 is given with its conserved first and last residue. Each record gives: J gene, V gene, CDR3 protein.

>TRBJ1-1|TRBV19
CASTLGQSNTEAFF
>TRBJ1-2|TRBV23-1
CASSPSRAANYGYTF
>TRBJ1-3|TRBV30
CAWTGGRGGNTIYF
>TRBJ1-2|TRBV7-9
CASTSGDRAWTMGGYTF
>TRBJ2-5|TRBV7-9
CASSFTGGRETQYF
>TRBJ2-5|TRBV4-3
CASSQDMTGRETQYF
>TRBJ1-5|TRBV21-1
CASSKVAEYSNQPQHF
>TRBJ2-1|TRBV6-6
CASSYVQGLGYNEQFF
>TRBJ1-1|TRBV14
CASSQTLPTEAFF
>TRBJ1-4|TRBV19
CASSVNRGDNEKLFF
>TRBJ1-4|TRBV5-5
CASSLSLGEGEKLFF
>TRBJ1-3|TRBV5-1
CASSLAGRGNTIYF
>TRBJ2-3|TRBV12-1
CASTPGDTQYF
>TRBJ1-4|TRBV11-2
CASSETAGGNEKLFF
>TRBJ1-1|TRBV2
CASSGGPATTEAFF
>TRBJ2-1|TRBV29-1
CSVLSGGARLNEQFF
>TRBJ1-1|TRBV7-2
CASSLGIQGAGTEAFF
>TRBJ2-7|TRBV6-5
CASSRQTTLYEQYF
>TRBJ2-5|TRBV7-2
CASSSGQGRETQYF
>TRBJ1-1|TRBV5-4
CASSFVAGTEAFF
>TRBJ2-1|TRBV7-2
CASSLEAGGYEQFF
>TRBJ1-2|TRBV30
CAWSPTGPRGYTF